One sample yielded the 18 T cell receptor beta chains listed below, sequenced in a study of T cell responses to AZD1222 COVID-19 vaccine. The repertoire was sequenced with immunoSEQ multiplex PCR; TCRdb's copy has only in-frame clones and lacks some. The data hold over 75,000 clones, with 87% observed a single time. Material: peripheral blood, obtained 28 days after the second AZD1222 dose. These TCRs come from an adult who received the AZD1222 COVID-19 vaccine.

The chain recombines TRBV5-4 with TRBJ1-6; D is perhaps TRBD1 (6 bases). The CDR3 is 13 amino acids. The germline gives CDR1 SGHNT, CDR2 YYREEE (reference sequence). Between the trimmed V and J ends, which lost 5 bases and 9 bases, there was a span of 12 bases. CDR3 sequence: CASSQGQGSPLHF. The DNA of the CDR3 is TGTGCCAGCAGTCAGGGGCAGGGTTCACCCCTCCACTTT.

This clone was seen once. For the CDR3, the DNA is TGTGCCAGCAGCCAGCAGGGCGGGAACACTGAAGCTTTCTTT. This translates into CASSQQGGNTEAFF. The chain recombines TRBV3-1 (or the pseudogene TRBV3-2) with TRBJ1-1; D perhaps matches TRBD1 (5 bases). The germline V gene has CDR1 LGHDT and CDR2 YNNKEL (reference sequence). The CDR3 contains 14 residues. V was trimmed by 3 bases and J by 1 base, leaving 9 bases between them.

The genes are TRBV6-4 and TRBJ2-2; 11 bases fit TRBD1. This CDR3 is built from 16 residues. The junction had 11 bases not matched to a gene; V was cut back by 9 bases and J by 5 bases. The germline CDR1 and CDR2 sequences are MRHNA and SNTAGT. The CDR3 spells CARDTHGTGGTGELFF. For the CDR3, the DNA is TGTGCCAGGGACACTCACGGGACAGGGGGGACCGGGGAGCTGTTTTTT.

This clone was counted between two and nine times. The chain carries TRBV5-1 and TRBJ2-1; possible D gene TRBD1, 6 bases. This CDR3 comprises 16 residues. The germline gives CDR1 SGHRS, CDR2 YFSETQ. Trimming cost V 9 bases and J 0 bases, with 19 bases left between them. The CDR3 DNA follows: TGCGCCACCATCCTGAACAGGGATTCCTCCTACAATGAGCAGTTCTTC. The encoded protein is CATILNRDSSYNEQFF.

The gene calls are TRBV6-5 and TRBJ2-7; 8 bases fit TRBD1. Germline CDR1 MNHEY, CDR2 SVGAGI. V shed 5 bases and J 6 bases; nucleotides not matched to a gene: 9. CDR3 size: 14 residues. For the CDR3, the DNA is TGTGCCAGCAGTCCCCAGGGGGCGCGGGGCGAGCAGTACTTC. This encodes CASSPQGARGEQYF.

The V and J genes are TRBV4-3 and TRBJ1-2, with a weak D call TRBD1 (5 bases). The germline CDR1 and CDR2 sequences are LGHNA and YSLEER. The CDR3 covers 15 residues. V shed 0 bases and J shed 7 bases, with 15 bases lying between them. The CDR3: CASSQDLGATGGYTF. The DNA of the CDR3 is TGCGCCAGCAGCCAAGATCTCGGGGCGACGGGTGGCTACACCTTC.

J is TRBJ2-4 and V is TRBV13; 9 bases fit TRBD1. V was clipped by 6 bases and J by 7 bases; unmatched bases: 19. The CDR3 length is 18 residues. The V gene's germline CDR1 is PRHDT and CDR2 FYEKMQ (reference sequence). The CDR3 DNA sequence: TGTGCCAGCAGTTTTCGGGCCCGGGGACAGGGCGAAACGAACATTCAGTACTTC. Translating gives CASSFRARGQGETNIQYF.

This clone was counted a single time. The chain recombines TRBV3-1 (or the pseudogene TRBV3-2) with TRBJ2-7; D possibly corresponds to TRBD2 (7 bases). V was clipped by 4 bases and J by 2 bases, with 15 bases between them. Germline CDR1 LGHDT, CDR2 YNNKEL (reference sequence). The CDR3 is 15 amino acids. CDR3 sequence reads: CASSLMGAGAYEQYF. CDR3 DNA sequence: TGTGCCAGCAGCCTCATGGGGGCGGGGGCCTACGAGCAGTACTTC.

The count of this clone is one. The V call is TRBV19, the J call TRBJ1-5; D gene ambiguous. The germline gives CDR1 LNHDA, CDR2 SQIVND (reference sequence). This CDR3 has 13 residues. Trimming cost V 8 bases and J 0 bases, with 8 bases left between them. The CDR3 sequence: CASLGYSNQPQHF. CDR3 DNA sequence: TGTGCCAGTCTCGGATATAGCAATCAGCCCCAGCATTTT.

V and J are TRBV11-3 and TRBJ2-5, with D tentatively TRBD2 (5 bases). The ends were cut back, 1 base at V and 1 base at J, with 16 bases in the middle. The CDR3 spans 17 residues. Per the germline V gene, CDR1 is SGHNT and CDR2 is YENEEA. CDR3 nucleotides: TGTGCCAGCAGCTTAGGGGCTGCGGTGGGGAGCCAAGAGACCCAGTACTTC. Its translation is CASSLGAAVGSQETQYF.

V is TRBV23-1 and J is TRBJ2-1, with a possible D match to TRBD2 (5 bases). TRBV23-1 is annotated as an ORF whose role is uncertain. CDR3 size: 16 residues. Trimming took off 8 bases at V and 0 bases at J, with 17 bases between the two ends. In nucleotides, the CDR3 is TGCGCCAGCCTTACAAAGGAGGTAAGCTCCTACAATGAGCAGTTCTTC. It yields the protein CASLTKEVSSYNEQFF.

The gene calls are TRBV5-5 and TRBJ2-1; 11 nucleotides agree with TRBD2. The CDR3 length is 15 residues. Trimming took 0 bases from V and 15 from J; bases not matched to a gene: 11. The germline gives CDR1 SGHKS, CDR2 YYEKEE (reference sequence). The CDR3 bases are TGTGCCAGCAGCTTGGATATAGCGGGGGGGCTCGGGCCGTTCTTC. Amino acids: CASSLDIAGGLGPFF.

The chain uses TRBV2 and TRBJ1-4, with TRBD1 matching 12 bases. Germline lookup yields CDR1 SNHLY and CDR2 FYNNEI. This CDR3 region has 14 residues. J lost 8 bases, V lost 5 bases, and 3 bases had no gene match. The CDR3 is CASSTGTGGEKLFF. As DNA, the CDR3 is TGTGCCAGCAGTACCGGGACAGGGGGCGAAAAACTGTTTTTT.

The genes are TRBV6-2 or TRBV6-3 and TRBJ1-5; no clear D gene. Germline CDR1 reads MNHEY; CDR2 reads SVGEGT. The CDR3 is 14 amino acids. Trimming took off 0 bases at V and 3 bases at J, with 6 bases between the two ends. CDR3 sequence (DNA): TGTGCCAGCAGTTACTCGTGGATCAATCAGCCCCAGCATTTT. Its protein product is CASSYSWINQPQHF.

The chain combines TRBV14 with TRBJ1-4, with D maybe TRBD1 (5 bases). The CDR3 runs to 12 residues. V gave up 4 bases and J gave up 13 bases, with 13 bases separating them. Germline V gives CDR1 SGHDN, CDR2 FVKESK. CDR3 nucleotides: TGTGCCAGCAGCCGGGGCCTCCCTGTACTGTTTTTT. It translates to CASSRGLPVLFF.

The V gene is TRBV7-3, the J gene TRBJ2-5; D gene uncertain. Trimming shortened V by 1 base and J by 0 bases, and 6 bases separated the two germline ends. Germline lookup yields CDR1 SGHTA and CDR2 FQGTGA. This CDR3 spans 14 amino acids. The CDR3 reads CASSLNSNQETQYF. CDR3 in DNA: TGTGCCAGCAGCTTAAACAGCAACCAAGAGACCCAGTACTTC. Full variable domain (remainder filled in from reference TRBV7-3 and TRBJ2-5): GAGVSQTPSNKVTEKGKYVELRCDPISGHTALYWYRQSLGQGPEFLIYFQGTGAADDSGLPNDRFFAVRPEGSVSTLKIQRTERGDSAVYLCASSLNSNQETQYFGPGTRLLVL.

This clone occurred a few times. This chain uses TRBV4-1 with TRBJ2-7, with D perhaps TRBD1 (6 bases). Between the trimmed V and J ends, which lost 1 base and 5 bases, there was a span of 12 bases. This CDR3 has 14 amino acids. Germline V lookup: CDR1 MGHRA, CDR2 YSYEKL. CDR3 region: CASSQAQGADEQYF. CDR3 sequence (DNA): TGCGCCAGCAGCCAAGCACAGGGTGCCGACGAGCAGTACTTC.

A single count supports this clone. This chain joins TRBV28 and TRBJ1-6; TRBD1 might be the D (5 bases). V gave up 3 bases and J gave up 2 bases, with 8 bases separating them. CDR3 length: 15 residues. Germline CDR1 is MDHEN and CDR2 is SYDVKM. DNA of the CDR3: TGTGCCAGCAGTTTGGGGGGAACCTATAATTCACCCCTCCACTTT. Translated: CASSLGGTYNSPLHF. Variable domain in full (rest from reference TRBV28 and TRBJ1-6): DVKVTQSSRYLVKRTGEKVFLECVQDMDHENMFWYRQDPGLGLRLIYFSYDVKMKEKGDIPEGYSVSREKKERFSLILESASTNQTSMYLCASSLGGTYNSPLHFGNGTRLTVT.